The clone carrying this TCR beta chain was seen more than once but under ten times. All trial patients relapsed after autologous stem cell transplantation. Patients showed best responses of complete response, partial response or progressive disease. TCRdb's copy holds only in-frame clones and misses some; the assay was immunoSEQ multiplex PCR. The sample lists 20,000 to 25,000 clones, 68% occurring once. The data were taken from a study of PD-1 blockade in classical Hodgkin lymphoma. Study information: The nivolumab dose that patients received was 3 mg/kg, given intravenously every 2 weeks.

The junction had 6 bases not matched to a gene; V was cut back by 2 bases and J by 3 bases. This CDR3 is 15 amino acids long. Germline V gives CDR1 SGHAT, CDR2 FQNNGV. This chain links TRBV11-2 with TRBJ1-1, with TRBD1 identical over 7 bases. The sequence came from a human donor with classical Hodgkin lymphoma. Here the sequenced sample was peripheral blood mononuclear cells (PBMCs), taken at baseline. The CDR3 DNA follows: TGTGCCAGCAGCTTAATGGACACAGGGGACACTGAAGCTTTCTTT. It is translated as CASSLMDTGDTEAFF.